Listed here are 10 T cell receptor beta chains from one sample, sequenced in a study of blood T cell repertoires in COVID-19. Clones were read by immunoSEQ multiplex PCR, and TCRdb kept only the in-frame ones, dropping some. The table records 150,000 to 200,000 clones, under 95% of them present only once. The sample consisted of peripheral blood. These TCRs come from a young man with acute or convalescent COVID-19.

This clone was detected once. V and J are TRBV12-3 or TRBV12-4 and TRBJ1-1, with 8 bases that match TRBD1. J gave up 8 bases and V 5 bases, and 1 base lay outside the gene matches. The CDR3 runs 11 residues. The CDR3, as DNA: TGTGCCAGCAGTCGACAGGGGGAAGCTTTCTTT. As protein: CASSRQGEAFF.

The chain is built from TRBV3-1 (or the pseudogene TRBV3-2) and TRBJ1-4; a possible D gene is TRBD1 (5 bases). Per germline, CDR1 LGHDT and CDR2 YNNKEL (reference sequence). The CDR3 loop spans 16 amino acids. Trimming shortened V by 3 bases and J by 8 bases, and 19 bases separated the two germline ends. In DNA form, the CDR3 reads TGTGCCAGCAGCCAGGCGGGGGACGCCAAAGGAGAAAAACTGTTTTTT. This sequence encodes CASSQAGDAKGEKLFF.

The chain carries TRBV13 and TRBJ2-7, with D maybe TRBD2 (5 bases). The V and J ends lost 5 bases and 7 bases respectively, with 15 bases between them. Per germline, CDR1 PRHDT and CDR2 FYEKMQ (reference sequence). The CDR3 is 13 amino acids. This CDR3 is CASSQAPREEQYF. The CDR3 region has the DNA TGTGCCAGCAGCCAGGCCCCCCGGGAAGAGCAGTACTTC.

V is TRBV6-5 and J is TRBJ1-2; 9 positions match TRBD1. Germline V CDR1 and CDR2: MNHEY, SVGAGI. The CDR3 contains 15 residues. Trimming took 5 bases from V and 4 from J; bases not matched to a gene: 8. The CDR3 here is CASSRTGEPLYGYTF. In DNA, the CDR3 is TGTGCCAGCAGTAGGACAGGGGAGCCCCTCTATGGCTACACCTTC.

The chain couples TRBV7-8 to TRBJ2-5; TRBD2 matches 7 bases. From germline, CDR1 is SGHVS and CDR2 FQNEAQ. The CDR3 totals 15 residues. The J segment lost 2 bases and the V segment lost 7 bases, leaving 10 bases of the junction unmatched. The DNA of the CDR3 is TGTGCCAGCACCCCCCTGAGGACTAGGCAAGAGACCCAGTACTTC. The encoded protein is CASTPLRTRQETQYF.

This chain joins TRBV5-6 and TRBJ1-1; unclear D gene. V dropped 4 bases and J dropped 3 bases, with 7 bases sitting between them. The germline V gene encodes CDR1 SGHDT and CDR2 YYEEEE. This CDR3 spans 12 amino acids. The CDR3 nucleotides are TGTGCCAGCAGCCCGGGGTACACTGAAGCTTTCTTT. This gives the protein CASSPGYTEAFF.

J is TRBJ1-2 and V is TRBV5-8; D not resolved. The V and J ends lost 0 bases and 7 bases respectively, with 13 bases between them. Germline CDR1 SGHTS, CDR2 YDEGEE. The CDR3 runs 14 residues. CDR3 protein: CASSLGRTTIGYTF. DNA of the CDR3: TGTGCCAGCAGCTTGGGACGGACTACGATTGGCTACACCTTC.

The J gene is TRBJ2-1, the V gene TRBV30; 8 nucleotides match TRBD2. Germline lookup yields CDR1 GTSNPN and CDR2 SVGIG (reference sequence). The CDR3 has 14 amino acids. Trimming took 4 bases from V and 9 from J; bases not matched to a gene: 11. Here the CDR3 DNA reads TGTGCCTGGAAAAGGGACGGGGGGGCCCTTGAGCAGTTCTTC. Translating it yields CAWKRDGGALEQFF.

This chain links TRBV7-2 with TRBJ2-3; D unresolved. Germline CDR1 reads SGHTA; CDR2 reads FQGNSA. This CDR3 region has 13 residues. V was clipped by 3 bases and J by 6 bases, with 10 bases between them. The CDR3 DNA is TGTGCCAGCAGCTTGAGTTCATACGATACGCAGTATTTT. It codes for CASSLSSYDTQYF. Full variable domain (outside the CDR3, taken from reference TRBV7-2 and TRBJ2-3): GAGVSQSPSNKVTEKGKDVELRCDPISGHTALYWYRQSLGQGLEFLIYFQGNSAPDKSGLPSDRFSAERTGGSVSTLTIQRTQQEDSAVYLCASSLSSYDTQYFGPGTRLTVL.

J is TRBJ1-1 and V is TRBV5-4, with TRBD1 as a possible D gene (6 bases). Trimming stripped 6 bases from V and 6 bases from J, with 12 bases between. Germline CDR1 reads SGHNT; CDR2 reads YYREEE (reference sequence). This CDR3 is built from 12 residues. CDR3 in DNA: TGTGCCAGCACCGGTGGGGGCGCTGAAGCTTTCTTT. Translated: CASTGGGAEAFF.